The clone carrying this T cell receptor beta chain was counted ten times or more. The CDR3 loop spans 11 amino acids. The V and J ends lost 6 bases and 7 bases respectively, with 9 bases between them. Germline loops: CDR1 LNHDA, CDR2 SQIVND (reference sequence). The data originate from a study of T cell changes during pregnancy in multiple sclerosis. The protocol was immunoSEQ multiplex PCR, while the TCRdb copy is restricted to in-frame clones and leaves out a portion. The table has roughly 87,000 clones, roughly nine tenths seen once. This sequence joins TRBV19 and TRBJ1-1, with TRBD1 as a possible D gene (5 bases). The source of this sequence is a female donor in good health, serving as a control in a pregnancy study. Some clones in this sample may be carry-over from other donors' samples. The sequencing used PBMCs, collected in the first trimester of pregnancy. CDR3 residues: CASRRDSEAFF. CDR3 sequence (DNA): TGTGCCAGTAGGAGAGACAGTGAAGCTTTCTTT.